The clone carrying this T cell receptor (beta chain) showed up just a few times. The source material, RNA transcripts, was used to amplify TCR beta CDR3 regions. Using the HTBI primer set, a first-round RT-PCR was run on the TCR CDR3. In TCRdb, the multiplex PCR reads were re-called with MiXCR into one record per CDR3 protein. The sample has under 650,000 distinct CDR3 sequences, under 20% seen once. This sample is part of a study of T cells in Graves' hyperthyroidism and ophthalmopathy. The clonotype originates from a woman aged 30 to 39 with Graves' hyperthyroidism. The specimen sequenced was blood.

CDR3: CATARDTGELFF. CDR3 coding DNA: TGTGCAACGGCCAGGGACACCGGGGAGCTGTTTTTT. The chain joins TRBV28 to TRBJ2-2, with a possible D match to TRBD1 (5 bases). Germline CDR1 reads MDHEN; CDR2 reads SYDVKM. The CDR3 is 12 amino acids.